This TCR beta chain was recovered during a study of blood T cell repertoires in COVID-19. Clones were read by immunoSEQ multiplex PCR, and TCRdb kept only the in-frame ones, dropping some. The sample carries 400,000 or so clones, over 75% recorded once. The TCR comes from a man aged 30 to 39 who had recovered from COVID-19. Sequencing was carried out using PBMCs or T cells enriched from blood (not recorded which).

Written as DNA, the CDR3 is TGTGCCGTCTCGACAGCTAACTATGGCTACACCTTC. Its protein is CAVSTANYGYTF. The chain links TRBV3-1 (or the pseudogene TRBV3-2) to TRBJ1-2; D may be TRBD1 (5 bases). V lost 11 bases and J lost 0, with 10 bases in between. The length of the CDR3 is 12 residues. Per germline, CDR1 LGHDT and CDR2 YNNKEL (reference sequence).